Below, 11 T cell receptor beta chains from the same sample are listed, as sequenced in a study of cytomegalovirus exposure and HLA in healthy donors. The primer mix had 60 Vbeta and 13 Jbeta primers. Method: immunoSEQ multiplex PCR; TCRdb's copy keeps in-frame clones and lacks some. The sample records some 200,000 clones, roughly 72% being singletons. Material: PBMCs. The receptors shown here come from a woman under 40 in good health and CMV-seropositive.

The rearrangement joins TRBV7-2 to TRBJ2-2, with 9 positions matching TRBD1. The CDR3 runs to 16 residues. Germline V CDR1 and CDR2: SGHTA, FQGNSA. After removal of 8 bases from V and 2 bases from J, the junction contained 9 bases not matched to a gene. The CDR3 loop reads CASQPGTGRNTGELFF. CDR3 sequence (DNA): TGTGCCAGCCAACCCGGGACAGGGCGTAACACCGGGGAGCTGTTTTTT.

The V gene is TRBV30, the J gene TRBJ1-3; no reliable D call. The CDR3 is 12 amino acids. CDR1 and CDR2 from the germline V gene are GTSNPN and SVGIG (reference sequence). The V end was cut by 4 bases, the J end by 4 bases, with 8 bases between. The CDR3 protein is CAWTVSGNTIYF. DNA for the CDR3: TGTGCCTGGACAGTTTCAGGAAACACCATATATTTT.

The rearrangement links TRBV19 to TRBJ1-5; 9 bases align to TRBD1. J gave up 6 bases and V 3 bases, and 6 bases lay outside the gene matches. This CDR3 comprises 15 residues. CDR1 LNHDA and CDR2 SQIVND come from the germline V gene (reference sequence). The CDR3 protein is CASSMAGQGFQPQHF. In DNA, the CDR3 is TGTGCCAGTAGTATGGCGGGACAGGGTTTTCAGCCCCAGCATTTT.

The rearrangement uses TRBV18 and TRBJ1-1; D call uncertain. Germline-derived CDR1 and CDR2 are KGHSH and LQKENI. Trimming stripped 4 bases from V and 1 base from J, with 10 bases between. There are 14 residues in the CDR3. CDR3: CASSLNSRNTEAFF. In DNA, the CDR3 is TGTGCCAGCTCACTGAACAGCAGGAACACTGAAGCTTTCTTT.

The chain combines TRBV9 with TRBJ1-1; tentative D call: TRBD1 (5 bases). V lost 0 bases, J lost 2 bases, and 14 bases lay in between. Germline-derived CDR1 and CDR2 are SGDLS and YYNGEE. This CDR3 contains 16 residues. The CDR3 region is CASSVESGGFNTEAFF. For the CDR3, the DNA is TGTGCCAGCAGCGTAGAATCGGGGGGGTTTAACACTGAAGCTTTCTTT. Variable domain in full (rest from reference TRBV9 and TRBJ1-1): DSGVTQTPKHLITATGQRVTLRCSPRSGDLSVYWYQQSLDQGLQFLIQYYNGEERAKGNILERFSAQQFPDLHSELNLSSLELGDSALYFCASSVESGGFNTEAFFGQGTRLTVV.

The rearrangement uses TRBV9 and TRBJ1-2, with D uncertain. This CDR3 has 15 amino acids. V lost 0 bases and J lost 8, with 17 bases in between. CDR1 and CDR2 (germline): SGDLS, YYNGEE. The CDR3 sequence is CASSVAGAGREGYTF. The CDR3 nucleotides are TGTGCCAGCAGCGTAGCCGGTGCGGGGAGAGAAGGCTACACCTTC. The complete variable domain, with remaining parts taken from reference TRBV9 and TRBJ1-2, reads DSGVTQTPKHLITATGQRVTLRCSPRSGDLSVYWYQQSLDQGLQFLIQYYNGEERAKGNILERFSAQQFPDLHSELNLSSLELGDSALYFCASSVAGAGREGYTFGSGTRLTVV.

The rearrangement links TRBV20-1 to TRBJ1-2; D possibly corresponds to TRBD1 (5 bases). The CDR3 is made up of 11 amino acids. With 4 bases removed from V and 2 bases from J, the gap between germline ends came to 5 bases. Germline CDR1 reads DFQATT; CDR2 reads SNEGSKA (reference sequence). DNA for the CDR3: TGCAGTGCTAAGGGGAACTATGGCTACACCTTC. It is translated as CSAKGNYGYTF.

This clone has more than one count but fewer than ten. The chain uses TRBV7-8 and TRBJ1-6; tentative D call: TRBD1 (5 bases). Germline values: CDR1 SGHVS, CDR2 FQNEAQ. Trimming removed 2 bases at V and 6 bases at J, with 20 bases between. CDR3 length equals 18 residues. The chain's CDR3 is CASSLRLGSPGFNSPLHF. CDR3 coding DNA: TGTGCCAGCAGCTTAAGGCTAGGGTCCCCAGGGTTTAATTCACCCCTCCACTTT.

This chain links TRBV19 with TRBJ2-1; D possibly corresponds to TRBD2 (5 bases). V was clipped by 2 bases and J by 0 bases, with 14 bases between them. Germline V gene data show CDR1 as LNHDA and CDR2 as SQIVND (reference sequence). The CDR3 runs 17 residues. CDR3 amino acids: CASSIRLLEGSYNEQFF. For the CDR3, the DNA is TGTGCCAGTAGTATAAGGCTCCTCGAGGGCTCCTACAATGAGCAGTTCTTC.

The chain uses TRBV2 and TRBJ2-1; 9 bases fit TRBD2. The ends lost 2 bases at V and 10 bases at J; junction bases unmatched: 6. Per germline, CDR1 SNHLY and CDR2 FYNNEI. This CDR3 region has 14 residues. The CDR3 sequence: CASSEKRGVGEQFF. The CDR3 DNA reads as TGTGCCAGCAGTGAAAAGCGGGGGGTCGGCGAGCAGTTCTTC. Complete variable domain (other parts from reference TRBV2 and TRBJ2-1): EPEVTQTPSHQVTQMGQEVILRCVPISNHLYFYWYRQILGQKVEFLVSFYNNEISEKSEIFDDQFSVERPDGSNFTLKIRSTKLEDSAMYFCASSEKRGVGEQFFGPGTRLTVL.

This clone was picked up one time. CDR3: CASSLTSWRAGGGGWKNEQYF. In nucleotides, the CDR3 is TGTGCCAGCAGCTTAACTTCCTGGCGTGCGGGGGGCGGGGGATGGAAGAACGAGCAGTACTTC. V is TRBV7-8 and J is TRBJ2-7; 8 bases are a match to TRBD2. The germline gives CDR1 SGHVS, CDR2 FQNEAQ. Trimming removed 2 bases from V and 5 bases from J; junction bases left unmatched: 26. The CDR3 consists of 21 residues.